This T cell receptor beta chain was sequenced in a study of response to subunit inactivated influenza vaccine. Study findings and constraints: A suggestion made by the authors is that each seasonal influenza vaccination recruits few new T cells.

Using its own MiXCR run on the RT-PCR reads, TCRdb lists one record per CDR3 protein. Among some 640,000 distinct CDR3 sequences listed, 14% were seen once. This CDR3 contains 16 residues. The V segment lost 7 bases and the J segment 1 base; nucleotides outside the gene matches: 10. Concerning this clonotype itself: The antigen remains unidentified.

The TCR was taken from a man in his fifties who received an inactivated influenza vaccine. This sample comprised PBMCs from blood, obtained around two weeks before vaccination. The rearrangement joins TRBV12-3 or TRBV12-4 to TRBJ2-5, with 9 bases fitting TRBD1. Here the CDR3 reads CASTPRGQGLQETQYF. CDR3 DNA sequence: TGTGCCAGCACCCCCCGGGGACAGGGTCTCCAAGAGACCCAGTACTTC.